This TCR beta chain was profiled in a study of blood T cell repertoires in COVID-19. Study-level information: PBMCs, B-cell-depleted T cells, or T cells were the source of the cDNA or gDNA that made up the material.

Here immunoSEQ multiplex PCR was the method, and the copy in TCRdb shows in-frame clones only, minus some. Among around 280,000 clones listed, roughly 90% were seen once. Germline V gene lookup returns CDR1 SGHDT and CDR2 YYEEEE. V lost 3 bases and J lost 0, with 15 bases in between. This CDR3 spans 17 amino acids. The gene calls are TRBV5-6 and TRBJ1-4; D ambiguous. What was sequenced was PBMCs or T cells enriched from blood (not recorded which). This clonotype was obtained from a woman aged 40 to 50 who had recovered from COVID-19. The chain's CDR3 is CASSSYDGIPTNEKLFF. CDR3 bases: TGTGCCAGCAGCTCCTACGACGGGATTCCAACTAATGAAAAACTGTTTTTT. The full variable domain, completed using reference TRBV5-6 and TRBJ1-4, is DAGVTQSPTHLIKTRGQQVTLRCSPKSGHDTVSWYQQALGQGPQFIFQYYEEEERQRGNFPDRFSGHQFPNYSSELNVNALLLGDSALYLCASSSYDGIPTNEKLFFGSGTQLSVL.